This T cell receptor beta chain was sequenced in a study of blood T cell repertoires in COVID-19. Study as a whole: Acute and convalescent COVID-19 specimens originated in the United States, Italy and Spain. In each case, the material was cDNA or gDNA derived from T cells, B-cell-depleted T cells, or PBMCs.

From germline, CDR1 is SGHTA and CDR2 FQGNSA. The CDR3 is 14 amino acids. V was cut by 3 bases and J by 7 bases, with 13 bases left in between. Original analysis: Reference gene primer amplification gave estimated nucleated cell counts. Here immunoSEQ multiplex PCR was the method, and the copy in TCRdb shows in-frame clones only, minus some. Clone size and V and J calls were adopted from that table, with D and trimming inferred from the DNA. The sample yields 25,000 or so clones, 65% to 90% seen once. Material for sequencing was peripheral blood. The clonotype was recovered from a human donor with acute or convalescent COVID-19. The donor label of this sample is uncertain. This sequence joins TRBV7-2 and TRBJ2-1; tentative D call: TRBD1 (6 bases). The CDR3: CASSLGHRINEQFF. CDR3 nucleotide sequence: TGTGCCAGCAGCTTGGGACACCGGATAAATGAGCAGTTCTTC.